This T cell receptor beta chain was recorded in a study of T cells in localized non-small cell lung cancer. Profiling relied on immunoSEQ multiplex PCR, and the TCRdb table lists in-frame clones only, not all of them. Of under 95,000 clones listed, more than 70% are singletons. A note on this clone: Its antigen remains unidentified.

The CDR3 covers 19 residues. Whole-study results and caveats: Turning up in adjacent lung were a median about 56 of the top 100 tumor clones.

This TCR was sampled from a female donor older than 55 with stage I lung adenocarcinoma. The material was peripheral blood, obtained before any cancer treatment. This chain uses TRBV21-1 with TRBJ2-2. TRBV21-1 is an annotated pseudogene. CDR3 protein: CASLLRGADRAAHTGELFF. For the CDR3, the DNA is TGTGCCAGCCTTTTGAGGGGGGCCGATCGCGCGGCACACACCGGGGAGCTGTTTTTT.